What follows are 23 T cell receptor beta chains derived from one specimen sequenced in a study of T cell changes during pregnancy in multiple sclerosis. Assay: immunoSEQ multiplex PCR; the TCRdb copy retains only in-frame clones and omits some. The sample has 45,000 to 60,000 clones, 80% to 95% seen once; the top ten hold about 0.61%. The sequenced sample was CD4+ T cells from peripheral blood mononuclear cells, obtained after pregnancy. These receptor sequences come from a female donor in good health, enrolled as a control in a pregnancy study.

The rearrangement uses TRBV7-9 and TRBJ1-1; D is uncertain. This CDR3 is 14 amino acids long. The germline CDR1 and CDR2 sequences are SEHNR and FQNEAQ (reference sequence). Trimming shortened V by 1 base and J by 5 bases, and 11 bases separated the two germline ends. CDR3 sequence: CASSLESGGTEAFF. The CDR3 bases are TGTGCCAGCAGCTTAGAGTCGGGCGGGACTGAAGCTTTCTTT. The variable domain in full, completed from reference TRBV7-9 and TRBJ1-1, reads DTGVSQNPRHKITKRGQNVTFRCDPISEHNRLYWYRQTLGQGPEFLTYFQNEAQLEKSRLLSDRFSAERPKGSFSTLEIQRTEQGDSAMYLCASSLESGGTEAFFGQGTRLTVV.

The chain recombines TRBV5-1 with TRBJ2-7, with 9 bases matching TRBD2. CDR1 SGHRS and CDR2 YFSETQ come from the germline V gene. The ends lost 3 bases at V and 0 bases at J; junction bases unmatched: 10. There are 17 residues in the CDR3. The CDR3 loop is CASSWGLAGGSSYEQYF. In DNA, the CDR3 is TGCGCCAGCAGCTGGGGCCTGGCGGGAGGGAGCTCCTACGAGCAGTACTTC.

The chain carries TRBV4-2 and TRBJ2-7; TRBD2 is a possible D gene (5 bases). The CDR3 covers 16 residues. The germline CDR1 and CDR2 sequences are LGHNA and YNFKEQ. Trimming left V 3 bases short and J 0 bases short, with 15 bases between. Here the CDR3 reads CASSQRRGPYSYEQYF. The CDR3, as DNA: TGTGCCAGCAGCCAGAGGAGAGGGCCCTACTCCTACGAGCAGTACTTC.

The J gene is TRBJ1-5, the V gene TRBV4-1; tentatively, D is TRBD1 (6 bases). Trimming left V 1 base short and J 7 bases short, with 17 bases between. The CDR3 sequence is 16 residues long. The germline V gene has CDR1 MGHRA and CDR2 YSYEKL. The CDR3 sequence is CASSQVPGQGQQPQHF. The DNA for the CDR3 is TGCGCCAGCAGCCAAGTACCGGGGCAGGGGCAACAGCCCCAGCATTTT.

This chain joins TRBV4-2 and TRBJ2-1; unclear D gene. Trimming pared 5 bases from V and 9 bases from J, leaving 8 bases between. The CDR3 is 11 residues long. Germline V CDR1 and CDR2: LGHNA, YNFKEQ. CDR3 nucleotide sequence: TGTGCCAGCAGCACTCTGCGTGAGCAGTTCTTC. Protein sequence: CASSTLREQFF.

The V call is TRBV7-8, the J call TRBJ2-3; D unclear. There are 12 residues in the CDR3. Trimming took off 5 bases at V and 6 bases at J, with 9 bases between the two ends. CDR1 SGHVS and CDR2 FQNEAQ come from the germline V gene. The CDR3: CASSHLEDTQYF. The CDR3, as DNA: TGTGCCAGCAGCCACCTGGAGGATACGCAGTATTTT.

The rearrangement uses TRBV9 and TRBJ2-2; D is possibly TRBD1 (6 bases). The CDR3 runs 15 residues. The germline V gene encodes CDR1 SGDLS and CDR2 YYNGEE. V gave up 4 bases and J gave up 2 bases, with 12 bases separating them. As DNA, the CDR3 is TGTGCCAGCAGCTCCAGGGGAATTAACACCGGGGAGCTGTTTTTT. Amino acid sequence: CASSSRGINTGELFF.

V and J are TRBV27 and TRBJ2-2, with TRBD2 identical over 9 bases. Germline V gene data show CDR1 as MNHEY and CDR2 as SMNVEV (reference sequence). The CDR3 is 16 amino acids. V lost 0 bases to trimming and J lost 6 bases; unmatched junction nucleotides: 5. The CDR3 is CASSLSSGRGAGELFF. The CDR3 nucleotides are TGTGCCAGCAGTTTATCTAGCGGGAGAGGGGCCGGGGAGCTGTTTTTT.

The chain joins TRBV28 to TRBJ2-7; tentative D call: TRBD1 (6 bases). The CDR3 contains 15 residues. Between the trimmed V and J ends, which lost 3 bases and 6 bases, there was a span of 18 bases. CDR1 and CDR2 from the germline V gene are MDHEN and SYDVKM. The DNA for the CDR3 is TGTGCCAGCAGTTTCCCAGGGGCGTATGAAGGCGAGCAGTACTTC. Translated, it gives CASSFPGAYEGEQYF. The whole variable domain, remainder taken from reference TRBV28 and TRBJ2-7, is DVKVTQSSRYLVKRTGEKVFLECVQDMDHENMFWYRQDPGLGLRLIYFSYDVKMKEKGDIPEGYSVSREKKERFSLILESASTNQTSMYLCASSFPGAYEGEQYFGPGTRLTVT.

The rearrangement joins TRBV12-5 to TRBJ2-2; 7 bases fit TRBD1. The CDR3 runs to 14 residues. Germline V gene data show CDR1 as LGHNT and CDR2 as FRNRAP. V trimming: 8 bases; J trimming: 4 bases; junction bases outside the gene matches: 7. CDR3 protein: CASYHRGSTGELFF. CDR3 nucleotide sequence: TGTGCTAGTTACCACAGGGGAAGCACCGGGGAGCTGTTTTTT. Combining the CDR3 with reference TRBV12-5 and TRBJ2-2 gives the whole variable domain DARVTQTPRHKVTEMGQEVTMRCQPILGHNTVFWYRQTMMQGLELLAYFRNRAPLDDSGMPKDRFSAEMPDATLATLKIQPSEPRDSAVYFCASYHRGSTGELFFGEGSRLTVL.

The rearrangement uses TRBV28 and TRBJ2-5; TRBD1 matches at 8 bases. The germline V gene encodes CDR1 MDHEN and CDR2 SYDVKM. The CDR3 extends over 14 amino acids. After removal of 4 bases from V and 1 base from J, the junction contained 2 bases not matched to a gene. CDR3 nucleotide sequence: TGTGCCAGCAGTTCGGGACAGGTCCAAGAGACCCAGTACTTC. It is translated as CASSSGQVQETQYF.

The rearrangement uses TRBV5-1 and TRBJ1-1; 7 bases are shared with TRBD1. This CDR3 comprises 13 residues. After removal of 5 bases from V and 2 bases from J, the junction contained 3 bases not matched to a gene. The germline gives CDR1 SGHRS, CDR2 YFSETQ. The CDR3 DNA sequence: TGCGCCAGCAGTCGACAGGGAAACACTGAAGCTTTCTTT. This codes for CASSRQGNTEAFF.

V gene TRBV7-7 combines with J gene TRBJ2-2; a weak D match, TRBD1 (6 bases). In germline, CDR1 is SSHAT, CDR2 FNYEAQ (reference sequence). This CDR3 is 14 amino acids long. The CDR3 bases are TGTGCTAGCCGCCCGGACAGTGTCACCGGGGAGCTGTTTTTT. It is translated as CASRPDSVTGELFF. The variable domain in full, completed from reference TRBV7-7 and TRBJ2-2, reads GAGVSQSPRYKVTKRGQDVTLRCDPISSHATLYWYQQALGQGPEFLTYFNYEAQPDKSGLPSDRFSAERPEGSISTLTIQRTEQRDSAMYRCASRPDSVTGELFFGEGSRLTVL.

CDR3 coding DNA: TGTGCCAGCAAAACCGGGACAGGGGATTATAGCAATCAGCCCCAGCATTTT. Amino acid sequence: CASKTGTGDYSNQPQHF. The chain employs TRBV2 and TRBJ1-5, with 10 nucleotides matching TRBD1. The J segment lost 0 bases and the V segment lost 7 bases, leaving 9 bases of the junction unmatched. The CDR3 contains 17 residues. CDR1 and CDR2 (germline): SNHLY, FYNNEI.

Only one count was recorded for this clone. The chain combines TRBV5-1 with TRBJ2-1, with 7 bases aligning to TRBD2. CDR1 and CDR2 from the germline V gene are SGHRS and YFSETQ. Trimming took 0 bases from V and 5 from J; bases not matched to a gene: 2. There are 14 residues in the CDR3. CDR3 region: CASSLEGTNNEQFF. DNA of the CDR3: TGCGCCAGCAGCTTGGAAGGGACTAACAATGAGCAGTTCTTC. Looking up the rest from reference TRBV5-1 and TRBJ2-1 gives the full variable domain: KAGVTQTPRYLIKTRGQQVTLSCSPISGHRSVSWYQQTPGQGLQFLFEYFSETQRNKGNFPGRFSGRQFSNSRSEMNVSTLELGDSALYLCASSLEGTNNEQFFGPGTRLTVL.

The chain carries TRBV29-1 and TRBJ1-1, with D perhaps matching TRBD1 (6 bases). The CDR3 extends over 12 amino acids. Germline loops: CDR1 SQVTM, CDR2 ANQGSEA. V was cut by 5 bases and J by 6 bases, with 13 bases left in between. DNA for the CDR3: TGCAGCGTTCCAGGGGAAGCAGCTGAAGCTTTCTTT. Encoded protein: CSVPGEAAEAFF.

The J gene is TRBJ2-1, the V gene TRBV6-5; no reliable D call. The V end was cut by 5 bases, the J end by 7 bases, with 6 bases between. In germline, CDR1 is MNHEY, CDR2 SVGAGI. The CDR3 has 11 residues. CDR3 in amino acids: CASSTGNEQFF. The CDR3 DNA is TGTGCCAGCAGTACGGGTAATGAGCAGTTCTTC.

The chain carries TRBV5-1 and TRBJ2-3, with D hard to call. The V end lost 3 bases, the J end lost 2 bases, and 7 bases lay between the germline ends. This CDR3 region has 13 residues. Germline V gives CDR1 SGHRS, CDR2 YFSETQ. The CDR3 region is CASSSYSTDTQYF. The CDR3 bases are TGCGCCAGCAGCTCCTACTCCACAGATACGCAGTATTTT.

The V gene is TRBV19, the J gene TRBJ1-2; the D gene is possibly TRBD1 (6 bases). From germline, CDR1 is LNHDA and CDR2 SQIVND (reference sequence). V lost 1 base to trimming and J lost 3 bases, with 6 bases between them. The CDR3 spans 13 residues. DNA for the CDR3: TGTGCCAGTAGTATAGGACAGGACTATGGCTACACCTTC. It is translated as CASSIGQDYGYTF.

The V gene is TRBV2, the J gene TRBJ1-5; 7 bases match TRBD1. Germline lookup yields CDR1 SNHLY and CDR2 FYNNEI. The CDR3 consists of 14 residues. Trimming removed 6 bases from V and 2 bases from J; junction bases left unmatched: 4. CDR3 DNA: TGTGCCAGCAGGGGGGGACAGCGCAATCAGCCCCAGCATTTT. Translating gives CASRGGQRNQPQHF.

The chain combines TRBV2 with TRBJ2-7; D is uncertain. Germline CDR1 is SNHLY and CDR2 is FYNNEI. V dropped 6 bases and J dropped 7 bases, with 16 bases sitting between them. The CDR3 has 13 amino acids. Written as DNA, the CDR3 is TGTGCCAGCAGCTCCCAGGTCGTGTGGGAGCAGTACTTC. Its protein is CASSSQVVWEQYF. Combining the CDR3 with reference TRBV2 and TRBJ2-7 gives the whole variable domain EPEVTQTPSHQVTQMGQEVILRCVPISNHLYFYWYRQILGQKVEFLVSFYNNEISEKSEIFDDQFSVERPDGSNFTLKIRSTKLEDSAMYFCASSSQVVWEQYFGPGTRLTVT.

A single count supports this clone. The CDR3 nucleotides are TGTGCCAGTAGATCAGGCGGGGGAAGCACCGGGGAGCTGTTTTTT. The encoded protein is CASRSGGGSTGELFF. The genes are TRBV19 and TRBJ2-2, with 7 bases identical to TRBD2. This CDR3 contains 15 residues. Unmatched junction bases numbered 8, after V lost 6 bases and J lost 4 bases. Per the germline V gene, CDR1 is LNHDA and CDR2 is SQIVND (reference sequence). Combining the CDR3 with reference TRBV19 and TRBJ2-2 gives the whole variable domain DGGITQSPKYLFRKEGQNVTLSCEQNLNHDAMYWYRQDPGQGLRLIYYSQIVNDFQKGDIAEGYSVSREKKESFPLTVTSAQKNPTAFYLCASRSGGGSTGELFFGEGSRLTVL.

V gene TRBV10-1 combines with J gene TRBJ2-3; 10 bases line up with TRBD2. In germline, CDR1 is WNHNN, CDR2 SYGVQD (reference sequence). This CDR3 has 17 amino acids. J gave up 5 bases and V 5 bases, and 13 bases lay outside the gene matches. This chain's CDR3 is CASSLASGGFSGDTQYF. Here the CDR3 DNA reads TGCGCCAGCAGTTTGGCTAGCGGGGGCTTTTCGGGAGATACGCAGTATTTT.